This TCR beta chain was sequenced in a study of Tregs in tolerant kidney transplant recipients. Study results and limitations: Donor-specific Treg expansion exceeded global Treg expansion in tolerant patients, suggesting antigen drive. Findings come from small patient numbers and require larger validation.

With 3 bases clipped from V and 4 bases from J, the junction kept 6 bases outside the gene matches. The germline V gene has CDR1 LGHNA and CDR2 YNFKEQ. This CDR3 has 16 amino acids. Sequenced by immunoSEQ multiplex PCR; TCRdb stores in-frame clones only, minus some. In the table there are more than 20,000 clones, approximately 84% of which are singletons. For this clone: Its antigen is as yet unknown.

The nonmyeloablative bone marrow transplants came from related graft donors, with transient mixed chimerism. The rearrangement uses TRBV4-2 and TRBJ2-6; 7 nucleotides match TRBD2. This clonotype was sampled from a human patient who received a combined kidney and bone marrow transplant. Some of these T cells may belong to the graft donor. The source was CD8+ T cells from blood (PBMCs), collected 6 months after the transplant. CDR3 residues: CASSHALAEGANVLTF. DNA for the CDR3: TGTGCCAGCAGCCACGCGCTAGCGGAAGGGGCCAACGTCCTGACTTTC.